This TCR beta chain stems from a study of blood T cell repertoires in COVID-19. Study overall: The United States, Italy and Spain supplied acute and convalescent COVID-19 samples. T cells, B-cell-depleted T cells, or PBMCs provided the cDNA or gDNA that served as material.

For this clone: The junction shows a germline mismatch at one end, possibly a read error.

Under the authors' procedure: Reference gene primer amplification gave nucleated cell count estimates. Profiled with immunoSEQ multiplex PCR; TCRdb holds only in-frame clones, not every one. V and J calls and clone size are as listed in that table; D and trimming were resolved from the DNA. The sample includes over 200,000 clones, more than 70% of them seen just once. CDR1 MNHEY and CDR2 SVGAGI come from the germline V gene. The CDR3 contains 10 residues. Sequencing was done on a sample of peripheral blood. The J gene is TRBJ1-1, the V gene TRBV6-5; D not certain. The TCR was taken from a woman between 50 and 59 years old with acute or convalescent COVID-19. CDR3 sequence (DNA): TGTGCCAGCAGGGCGGGAACCCTCTATTTT. Translation: CASRAGTLYF.